Listed here are 19 T cell receptor beta chains from one sample, sequenced in a study of blood T cell repertoires in COVID-19. Only in-frame clones appear in the TCRdb table, and some are missing; sequencing was by immunoSEQ multiplex PCR. This table has 200,000 to 250,000 clones, 86% appearing once. Sequencing used peripheral blood. All receptors derive from a man older than 75 with acute or convalescent COVID-19.

The V call is TRBV7-9, the J call TRBJ2-7, with TRBD2 as a possible D gene (7 bases). This CDR3 is 15 amino acids long. Looked up from germline, CDR1 is SEHNR and CDR2 is FQNEAQ (reference sequence). The ends were cut back, 4 bases at V and 3 bases at J, with 16 bases in the middle. CDR3 amino acids: CASSSRGAVIYEQYF. In DNA form, the CDR3 reads TGTGCCAGCAGCTCCCGGGGGGCCGTTATCTACGAGCAGTACTTC.

The chain has TRBV18 and TRBJ2-7; 8 nucleotides agree with TRBD1. V lost 4 bases and J lost 2; bases outside the gene matches: 7. The germline CDR1 and CDR2 sequences are KGHSH and LQKENI. The CDR3 spans 15 residues. For the CDR3, the DNA is TGTGCCAGCTCACTATCGACAGGGGCCCCCTACGAGCAGTACTTC. It specifies CASSLSTGAPYEQYF.

This clone was detected only a few times. The chain links TRBV5-1 to TRBJ1-4, with TRBD1 matching 9 bases. The CDR3 contains 15 residues. The germline gives CDR1 SGHRS, CDR2 YFSETQ. The junction had 2 bases not matched to a gene; V was cut back by 0 bases and J by 5 bases. The CDR3 region is CASSLDGTGNEKLFF. CDR3 bases: TGCGCCAGCAGCTTGGATGGGACAGGGAATGAAAAACTGTTTTTT.

The chain employs TRBV6-6 and TRBJ1-3, with TRBD1 matching over 9 bases. J lost 4 bases, V lost 4 bases, and 8 bases had no gene match. The germline V gene encodes CDR1 MNHNY and CDR2 SVGAGI (reference sequence). CDR3 length: 16 amino acids. CDR3 sequence: CASSSPGTGTGNTIYF. The CDR3 DNA follows: TGTGCCAGCAGTTCTCCCGGGACAGGGACCGGAAACACCATATATTTT.

The gene calls are TRBV6-6 and TRBJ1-2; a possible D gene is TRBD1 (5 bases). CDR3 length: 12 amino acids. Germline CDR1 reads MNHNY; CDR2 reads SVGAGI (reference sequence). V was pared by 5 bases and J by 7 bases, with 11 bases between. In nucleotides, the CDR3 is TGTGCCAGCAGTCTGGGGCCCTCTGGCTACACCTTC. It translates to CASSLGPSGYTF.

The genes are TRBV18 and TRBJ1-5; 7 bases fit TRBD1. The CDR3 runs to 14 residues. V shed 2 bases and J 6 bases; nucleotides not matched to a gene: 4. Germline-derived CDR1 and CDR2 are KGHSH and LQKENI. The CDR3 DNA follows: TGTGCCAGCTCACCAGGGACAGCGGGTCAGCCCCAGCATTTT. Protein product: CASSPGTAGQPQHF.

This sequence joins TRBV27 and TRBJ1-6, with TRBD1 matching over 9 bases. The ends lost 4 bases at V and 11 bases at J; junction bases unmatched: 6. Per germline, CDR1 MNHEY and CDR2 SMNVEV (reference sequence). CDR3 length: 14 residues. CDR3 nucleotides: TGTGCCAGCAGTTACTTGGACAGGGGTGCACCCCTCCACTTT. Residues: CASSYLDRGAPLHF.

The genes are TRBV5-3 and TRBJ1-5; D remains ambiguous. TRBV5-3 is assigned to the ORF class and has an uncertain function. With 4 bases removed from V and 0 bases from J, the gap between germline ends came to 11 bases. This CDR3 is built from 15 residues. CDR3 residues: CARSPPDYSNQPQHF. The CDR3 DNA follows: TGTGCCAGAAGCCCGCCAGATTATAGCAATCAGCCCCAGCATTTT.

V gene TRBV28 combines with J gene TRBJ1-2; D remains unclear. CDR1 is MDHEN and CDR2 is SYDVKM in the germline V gene. V was shortened by 5 bases and J by 7 bases, with 17 bases between the two germline ends. This CDR3 comprises 14 residues. The chain's CDR3 is CASSTPIVSGGYTF. CDR3 in DNA: TGTGCCAGCAGTACTCCCATAGTCTCCGGTGGCTACACCTTC.

This chain links TRBV5-1 with TRBJ1-1; 7 bases align to TRBD1. CDR3 length: 13 amino acids. The V gene end was trimmed by 4 bases and the J gene end by 8 bases; junction bases not matched to a gene: 8. Germline V gene sequence: CDR1 SGHRS, CDR2 YFSETQ. The CDR3 here is CASSPEAGGEAFF. Written as DNA, the CDR3 is TGCGCCAGCAGCCCTGAGGCAGGGGGGGAAGCTTTCTTT.

The chain carries TRBV9 and TRBJ2-4; 8 bases are a match to TRBD1. Germline assignment: CDR1 SGDLS and CDR2 YYNGEE. J gave up 8 bases and V 2 bases, and 6 bases lay outside the gene matches. This CDR3 has 14 residues. CDR3 nucleotide sequence: TGTGCCAGCAGCGTCGGACAGGGATTTGACATTCAGTACTTC. This encodes CASSVGQGFDIQYF.

This sequence joins TRBV6-6 and TRBJ1-2; D possibly corresponds to TRBD1 (6 bases). The V end was cut by 11 bases, the J end by 0 bases, with 19 bases between. Germline V gives CDR1 MNHNY, CDR2 SVGAGI (reference sequence). The CDR3 spans 15 residues. The CDR3 loop reads CAGTSGALANYGYTF. The DNA of the CDR3 is TGTGCCGGGACATCAGGGGCCCTAGCTAACTATGGCTACACCTTC.

This chain joins TRBV6-5 and TRBJ1-6, with TRBD1 identical over 9 bases. J gave up 12 bases and V 4 bases, and 10 bases lay outside the gene matches. Germline CDR1 MNHEY, CDR2 SVGAGI. The CDR3 runs to 15 residues. CDR3 DNA: TGTGCCAGCAGTTTACGACAGGGGGTGGGTATACCCCTCCACTTT. Protein product: CASSLRQGVGIPLHF.

V usage is TRBV5-4 and J usage is TRBJ2-2; 8 bases match TRBD2. J gave up 4 bases and V 4 bases, and 6 bases lay outside the gene matches. This CDR3 is 15 amino acids long. The germline V gene has CDR1 SGHNT and CDR2 YYREEE (reference sequence). The CDR3 DNA reads as TGTGCCAGCAGCCCCGGGACTAGTTTCACCGGGGAGCTGTTTTTT. It encodes CASSPGTSFTGELFF.

The rearrangement uses TRBV7-9 and TRBJ2-5; D uncertain. CDR1 and CDR2 from the germline V gene are SEHNR and FQNEAQ (reference sequence). This CDR3 contains 13 residues. Trimming removed 5 bases at V and 2 bases at J, with 9 bases between. This chain's CDR3 is CASSLSSQETQYF. In nucleotides, the CDR3 is TGTGCCAGCAGCCTCTCCAGTCAAGAGACCCAGTACTTC.

The J gene is TRBJ2-2, the V gene TRBV28; D unresolved. CDR3 length equals 11 residues. In germline, CDR1 is MDHEN, CDR2 SYDVKM. V was cut by 6 bases and J by 5 bases, with 4 bases left in between. In nucleotides, the CDR3 is TGTGCCAGCAGCAAAACCGGGGAGCTGTTTTTT. Protein product: CASSKTGELFF.

The chain employs TRBV28 and TRBJ1-4, with TRBD1 as a possible D gene (5 bases). Germline lookup yields CDR1 MDHEN and CDR2 SYDVKM. V was shortened by 2 bases and J by 7 bases, with 11 bases between the two germline ends. This CDR3 has 14 residues. The chain's CDR3 is CASSLGFGGEKLFF. The DNA for the CDR3 is TGTGCCAGCAGTTTAGGGTTCGGGGGTGAAAAACTGTTTTTT.

The chain employs TRBV7-2 and TRBJ2-2; 8 positions match TRBD2. Trimming cost V 5 bases and J 2 bases; bases outside gene matches: 4. This CDR3 has 15 residues. The germline V gene encodes CDR1 SGHTA and CDR2 FQGNSA. The CDR3 region has the DNA TGTGCCAGCAGCCGGGGGGGGCTCAACACCGGGGAGCTGTTTTTT. This encodes CASSRGGLNTGELFF.

V gene TRBV7-9 combines with J gene TRBJ2-1; TRBD1 aligns across 9 bases. Germline lookup yields CDR1 SEHNR and CDR2 FQNEAQ (reference sequence). The CDR3 contains 15 residues. V shed 5 bases, J shed 9 bases, and the junction held 11 bases outside the gene matches. This CDR3 is CASSATGTGKSEQFF. CDR3 coding DNA: TGTGCCAGCAGCGCGACCGGGACAGGGAAGAGTGAGCAGTTCTTC.